The 19 T cell receptor beta chains in this list originate from one sample, sequenced in a study of cytomegalovirus exposure and HLA in healthy donors. The PCR made use of 60 Vbeta and 13 Jbeta primers. The repertoire was sequenced with immunoSEQ multiplex PCR; TCRdb's copy has only in-frame clones and lacks some. The sample includes under 200,000 clones, around 80% seen only once; the top ten take around 7.7%. Sequencing was performed on PBMCs. The origin of the receptors is a woman between 40 and 50 years old in good health and CMV-seropositive.

The J gene is TRBJ2-5, the V gene TRBV18, with D perhaps TRBD1 (6 bases). The DNA end favors TRBJ2-7, so the J call may be wrong. CDR3 length equals 13 residues. Germline V CDR1 and CDR2: KGHSH, LQKENI. The CDR3 nucleotides read TGTGCCAGCTCCCAGGGGAGTTACTACGAGCAGTACTTC. Its protein is CASSQGSYYEQYF.

The chain joins TRBV6-4 to TRBJ1-1, with 8 nucleotides matching TRBD1. Germline assignment: CDR1 MRHNA and CDR2 SNTAGT. The CDR3 covers 12 residues. V trimming: 5 bases; J trimming: 8 bases; junction bases outside the gene matches: 4. DNA for the CDR3: TGTGCCAGCAGTACCGGGACAGGCGAAGCTTTCTTT. Translation gives CASSTGTGEAFF.

This clone was picked up many times. The chain carries TRBV15 and TRBJ2-7, with 7 positions matching TRBD1. The CDR3 totals 15 residues. Looked up from germline, CDR1 is LNHNV and CDR2 is YYDKDF (reference sequence). V lost 1 base to trimming and J lost 3 bases; unmatched junction nucleotides: 6. The CDR3 here is CATSRGQGDLYEQYF. The CDR3 nucleotides read TGTGCCACCAGCAGAGGACAGGGTGACCTCTACGAGCAGTACTTC. Together with reference TRBV15 and TRBJ2-7, the CDR3 gives the full variable domain: DAMVIQNPRYQVTQFGKPVTLSCSQTLNHNVMYWYQQKSSQAPKLLFHYYDKDFNNEADTPDNFQSRRPNTSFCFLDIRSPGLGDTAMYLCATSRGQGDLYEQYFGPGTRLTVT.

The chain links TRBV28 to TRBJ2-1; TRBD1 might be the D (5 bases). CDR1 and CDR2 (germline): MDHEN, SYDVKM. Trimming pared 4 bases from V and 5 bases from J, leaving 12 bases between. The CDR3 has 14 amino acids. Here the CDR3 DNA reads TGTGCCAGCAGTTCACTCTCGACAGACAATGAGCAGTTCTTC. Its protein is CASSSLSTDNEQFF.

The table lists this clone with a count of one. This sequence joins TRBV7-2 and TRBJ2-3, with D uncertain. Germline V lookup: CDR1 SGHTA, CDR2 FQGNSA. The V end was cut by 4 bases, the J end by 4 bases, with 9 bases between. CDR3 length equals 13 residues. The CDR3 region is CASSSELSDTQYF. The CDR3 DNA reads TGTGCCAGCAGCTCAGAATTATCAGATACGCAGTATTTT.

This sequence joins TRBV5-6 and TRBJ2-1; 8 bases match TRBD2. Trimming took 7 bases from V and 5 from J; bases not matched to a gene: 11. This CDR3 is 15 amino acids long. The germline V gene encodes CDR1 SGHDT and CDR2 YYEEEE. CDR3 nucleotide sequence: TGTGCCAGCGCCACCCGGGGGGGAGACAACAATGAGCAGTTCTTC. The encoded protein is CASATRGGDNNEQFF. Supplemented by reference TRBV5-6 and TRBJ2-1, the full variable domain reads DAGVTQSPTHLIKTRGQQVTLRCSPKSGHDTVSWYQQALGQGPQFIFQYYEEEERQRGNFPDRFSGHQFPNYSSELNVNALLLGDSALYLCASATRGGDNNEQFFGPGTRLTVL.

V is TRBV5-4 and J is TRBJ2-1, with D perhaps matching TRBD1 (5 bases). Germline assignment: CDR1 SGHNT and CDR2 YYREEE (reference sequence). V lost 4 bases and J lost 0, with 14 bases in between. The CDR3 contains 16 residues. The CDR3 nucleotides are TGTGCCAGCAGCCAGCAACAGGCCTACTCCTACAATGAGCAGTTCTTC. It is translated as CASSQQQAYSYNEQFF.

V usage is TRBV4-1 and J usage is TRBJ1-5; the D gene is possibly TRBD1 (6 bases). The CDR3 extends over 16 amino acids. V lost 0 bases to trimming and J lost 7 bases, with 16 bases between them. Germline V CDR1 and CDR2: MGHRA, YSYEKL. CDR3 residues: CASSQEPQGSRQPQHF. The DNA for the CDR3 is TGCGCCAGCAGCCAAGAGCCACAGGGCTCGAGGCAGCCCCAGCATTTT.

This sequence joins TRBV5-4 and TRBJ2-7; no firm D call. CDR1 is SGHNT and CDR2 is YYREEE in the germline V gene (reference sequence). Trimming took off 0 bases at V and 2 bases at J, with 12 bases between the two ends. CDR3 length equals 15 residues. Written as DNA, the CDR3 is TGTGCCAGCAGCTTGGGGCAGGCACTTACCTACGAGCAGTACTTC. Translating it yields CASSLGQALTYEQYF.

This rearrangement joins TRBV18 to TRBJ2-5; TRBD2 agrees at 9 bases. From germline, CDR1 is KGHSH and CDR2 LQKENI. This CDR3 has 17 residues. V lost 2 bases and J lost 6; bases outside the gene matches: 13. In nucleotides, the CDR3 is TGTGCCAGCTCACCAGTATCCTCGAACAGCGGGAGGAAGACCCAGTACTTC. Protein sequence: CASSPVSSNSGRKTQYF. The entire variable domain, with the rest obtained from reference TRBV18 and TRBJ2-5, is as follows: NAGVMQNPRHLVRRRGQEARLRCSPMKGHSHVYWYRQLPEEGLKFMVYLQKENIIDESGMPKERFSAEFPKEGPSILRIQQVVRGDSAAYFCASSPVSSNSGRKTQYFGPGTRLLVL.

The CDR3 loop reads CASSSAGPCYKPNQPQHF. In nucleotides, the CDR3 is TGTGCCAGCAGCAGCGCAGGGCCTTGCTATAAACCCAATCAGCCCCAGCATTTT. The chain is built from TRBV21-1 and TRBJ1-5; the table's D call, TRBD1, has no DNA check behind it. TRBV21-1 is a pseudogene. The CDR3 sequence is 18 residues long.

The V and J genes are TRBV30 and TRBJ1-2, with a tentative D call TRBD1 (6 bases). The CDR3 runs 13 residues. V gave up 3 bases and J gave up 7 bases, with 15 bases separating them. Germline CDR1 and CDR2: GTSNPN and SVGIG (reference sequence). CDR3 region: CAWRDFGQRGYTF. CDR3 DNA sequence: TGTGCCTGGAGGGACTTTGGACAGCGTGGCTACACCTTC.

The rearrangement links TRBV9 to TRBJ2-2, with 7 bases fitting TRBD2. Trimming removed 9 bases from V and 6 bases from J; junction bases left unmatched: 11. The CDR3 runs to 14 residues. The germline CDR1 and CDR2 sequences are SGDLS and YYNGEE. The CDR3 DNA is TGTGCCACCTCAAGCGGGGTGGTGCCCGGGGAGCTGTTTTTT. This gives the protein CATSSGVVPGELFF.

J is TRBJ2-7 and V is TRBV2, with 15 bases lining up with TRBD2. The CDR3 is made up of 15 amino acids. Germline CDR1 SNHLY, CDR2 FYNNEI. With V trimmed by 5 bases and J by 5 bases, 4 bases remained unmatched. CDR3 coding DNA: TGTGCCAGCAGTAGGGGACTAGCGGGGGGTAACGAGCAGTACTTC. As protein: CASSRGLAGGNEQYF.

This chain joins TRBV28 and TRBJ1-5; D call uncertain. Germline V gives CDR1 MDHEN, CDR2 SYDVKM. V was trimmed by 5 bases and J by 7 bases, leaving 9 bases between them. The CDR3 has 12 amino acids. CDR3 DNA sequence: TGTGCCAGCAGTCCCCCCGGGCAGCCCCAGCATTTT. This encodes CASSPPGQPQHF.

V is TRBV19 and J is TRBJ1-1; no reliable D call. The CDR3 sequence is 13 residues long. Trimming shortened V by 7 bases and J by 0 bases, and 9 bases separated the two germline ends. Germline lookup yields CDR1 LNHDA and CDR2 SQIVND (reference sequence). The CDR3 protein is CASTVGMNTEAFF. The DNA of the CDR3 is TGTGCCAGTACCGTGGGCATGAACACTGAAGCTTTCTTT.

The chain couples TRBV5-6 to TRBJ2-7, with 10 bases aligning to TRBD2. The CDR3 runs 15 residues. Per germline, CDR1 SGHDT and CDR2 YYEEEE. Germline trimming cut 4 bases from V and 0 bases from J; bases unmatched to any gene: 4. CDR3 DNA: TGTGCCAGCAGCGGTAGCGGGGGGTTCTCCTACGAGCAGTACTTC. It yields the protein CASSGSGGFSYEQYF.

The chain carries TRBV4-2 and TRBJ2-7; 7 nucleotides match TRBD2. V shed 1 base and J 3 bases; nucleotides not matched to a gene: 6. The CDR3 runs to 15 residues. Germline V gene lookup returns CDR1 LGHNA and CDR2 YNFKEQ. CDR3 coding DNA: TGTGCCAGCAGCCAAGGGAGCGGGAACGTCTACGAGCAGTACTTC. This codes for CASSQGSGNVYEQYF.

This clone was found once. V is TRBV5-1 and J is TRBJ2-2; tentative D call: TRBD2 (6 bases). CDR1 is SGHRS, CDR2 YFSETQ, per germline. The V end lost 4 bases, the J end lost 0 bases, and 19 bases lay between the germline ends. The CDR3 covers 18 residues. CDR3 bases: TGCGCCAGCAGCGACGATTTCGGCGGGGCATCGAACACCGGGGAGCTGTTTTTT. As protein: CASSDDFGGASNTGELFF.